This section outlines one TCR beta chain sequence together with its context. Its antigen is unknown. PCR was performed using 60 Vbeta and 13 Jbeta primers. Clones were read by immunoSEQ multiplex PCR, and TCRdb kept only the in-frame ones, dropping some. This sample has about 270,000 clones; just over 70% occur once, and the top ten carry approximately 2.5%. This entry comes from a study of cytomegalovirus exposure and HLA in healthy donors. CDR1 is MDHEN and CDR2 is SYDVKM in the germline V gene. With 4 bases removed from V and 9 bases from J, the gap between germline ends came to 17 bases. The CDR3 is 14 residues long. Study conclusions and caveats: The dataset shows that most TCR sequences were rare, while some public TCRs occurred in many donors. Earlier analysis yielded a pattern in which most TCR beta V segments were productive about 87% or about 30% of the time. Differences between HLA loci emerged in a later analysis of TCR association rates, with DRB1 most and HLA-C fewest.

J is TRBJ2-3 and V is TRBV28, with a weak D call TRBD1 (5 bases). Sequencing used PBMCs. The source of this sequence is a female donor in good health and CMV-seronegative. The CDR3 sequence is CASSSDMSRRTQYF. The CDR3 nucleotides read TGTGCCAGCAGTTCGGACATGTCCCGGCGAACGCAGTATTTT. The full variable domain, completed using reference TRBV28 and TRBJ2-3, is DVKVTQSSRYLVKRTGEKVFLECVQDMDHENMFWYRQDPGLGLRLIYFSYDVKMKEKGDIPEGYSVSREKKERFSLILESASTNQTSMYLCASSSDMSRRTQYFGPGTRLTVL.